The 7 T cell receptor beta chains below come from one sample, sequenced in a study of shared clonotypes between healthy human individuals. Using immunoSEQ multiplex PCR, the repertoire was profiled, and TCRdb retains in-frame clones only, with some absent. The repertoire has nearly 600,000 clones, 95% to 96% of them found once; the top ten carry less than 0.13%. Naive CD8 isolation took CD45RO-negative cells positively selected for CCR7 and excluded terminally differentiated effector memory CD45RA+ cells. The sequencing input was naive CD8+ T cells sorted from blood. These receptors all stem from a woman aged 30 to 39 in good health.

Concerning this clone itself: Within the sample, other DNA sequences also encode this same CDR3. The V call is TRBV28, the J call TRBJ2-5; no firm D call. The CDR3 is 12 residues long. The V gene lost 2 bases and the J gene lost 5 bases, with 6 bases spanning the gap. In germline, CDR1 is MDHEN, CDR2 SYDVKM. In nucleotides, the CDR3 is TGTGCCAGCAGTTTAATTTCCGAGACCCAGTACTTC. It specifies CASSLISETQYF. Full variable domain (rest looked up from reference TRBV28 and TRBJ2-5): DVKVTQSSRYLVKRTGEKVFLECVQDMDHENMFWYRQDPGLGLRLIYFSYDVKMKEKGDIPEGYSVSREKKERFSLILESASTNQTSMYLCASSLISETQYFGPGTRLLVL.

The rearrangement links TRBV6-6 to TRBJ1-5; D unclear. Germline V gene lookup returns CDR1 MNHNY and CDR2 SVGAGI (reference sequence). This CDR3 has 15 residues. Trimming shortened V by 0 bases and J by 6 bases, and 12 bases separated the two germline ends. The CDR3 DNA is TGTGCCAGCAGTTACTCGACGGGGTACAGTCAGCCCCAGCATTTT. Translation: CASSYSTGYSQPQHF.

V gene TRBV19 combines with J gene TRBJ1-1, with a possible D match to TRBD1 (5 bases). Germline lookup yields CDR1 LNHDA and CDR2 SQIVND (reference sequence). V lost 5 bases and J lost 4, with 14 bases in between. This CDR3 has 14 amino acids. The CDR3 spells CASSPDGGSTEAFF. The CDR3 bases are TGTGCCAGTAGTCCAGACGGGGGGTCCACTGAAGCTTTCTTT.

This chain links TRBV28 with TRBJ2-2, with 12 bases that match TRBD2. CDR3 length equals 18 residues. The V gene's germline CDR1 is MDHEN and CDR2 SYDVKM. Unmatched junction bases numbered 15, after V lost 11 bases and J lost 2 bases. DNA of the CDR3: TGTGCCGCAAGACTAGCGGGAGTATATATGGCTAACACCGGGGAGCTGTTTTTT. Amino acids: CAARLAGVYMANTGELFF.

V is TRBV28 and J is TRBJ2-1; the D gene is possibly TRBD2 (6 bases). Germline CDR1 is MDHEN and CDR2 is SYDVKM. Trimming removed 8 bases at V and 2 bases at J, with 10 bases between. This CDR3 contains 13 residues. CDR3 bases: TGTGCCAGCTGCGGAGGGCCCTACAATGAGCAGTTCTTC. Its translation: CASCGGPYNEQFF.

The chain's CDR3 is CASSDRRGTYNSPLHF. CDR3 coding DNA: TGTGCCAGCAGTGATCGGAGAGGCACCTATAATTCACCCCTCCACTTT. The chain is built from TRBV25-1 and TRBJ1-6; no clear D. The V gene lost 3 bases and the J gene lost 2 bases, with 11 bases spanning the gap. CDR1 MGHDK and CDR2 SYGVNS come from the germline V gene. CDR3 length equals 16 residues.

Remarks on this clone: One junction end does not reproduce the germline sequence, and a read error may be involved. This chain links TRBV11-2 with TRBJ1-1; D is unresolved. The length of the CDR3 is 12 residues. Germline loops: CDR1 SGHAT, CDR2 FQNNGV. CDR3: CASSLDGVEAFF. The DNA for the CDR3 is TGTGCCAGCAGCCTAGACGGGGTAGAAGCTTTCTTT.